A selection of T cell receptor beta chains follows, all from one sample in a study of cytomegalovirus exposure and HLA in healthy donors. Assay: immunoSEQ multiplex PCR; the TCRdb copy retains only in-frame clones and omits some. The sample has about 93,000 clones, approximately 72% seen once; the top ten hold about 3%. Source material: PBMCs. The receptors were sampled from a woman in her 40s in good health and CMV-seronegative. Both conserved end residues are part of each CDR3. D genes are given only for firm matches. The size of a clone is reported for some rows only, either as once, few or many, or as a class for expanded clones.

D	V	size	J	CDR3	DNA
TRBD1	TRBV15	.	TRBJ2-1	CATSRERTGQNEQFF	TGTGCCACCAGCAGAGAGAGGACAGGGCAAAATGAGCAGTTCTTC
.	TRBV18	.	TRBJ2-3	CASSPRAISTDTQYF	TGTGCCAGCTCACCACGGGCGATTAGCACAGATACGCAGTATTTT
.	TRBV10-2	.	TRBJ2-7	CASSESSEQYF	TGCGCCAGCAGTGAGTCTAGCGAGCAGTACTTC
TRBD1	TRBV13	.	TRBJ2-1	CASRQGANEQFF	TGTGCCAGCAGACAGGGGGCGAATGAGCAGTTCTTC
TRBD2	TRBV5-1	many	TRBJ2-4	CASSPVEGRDIQYF	TGCGCCAGCAGCCCGGTGGAGGGGAGGGACATTCAGTACTTC
TRBD2	TRBV28	.	TRBJ2-1	CASSLAGGLGHPYNEQFF	TGTGCCAGCAGTCTAGCGGGAGGGCTGGGTCATCCCTACAATGAGCAGTTCTTC
.	TRBV7-8	once	TRBJ1-2	CASSLVQGNKANYGYTF	TGTGCCAGCAGCTTGGTTCAGGGAAACAAAGCTAACTATGGCTACACCTTC
TRBD1	TRBV19	.	TRBJ1-1	CASSTRTGKFTEAFF	TGTGCCAGTAGTACGAGGACAGGTAAATTCACTGAAGCTTTCTTT
TRBD1	TRBV18	.	TRBJ2-1	CASSPDRGGNEQFF	TGTGCCAGCTCACCAGACAGGGGGGGCAATGAGCAGTTCTTC
TRBD1	TRBV27	.	TRBJ2-7	CASSFAGTGVEQYF	TGTGCCAGCAGTTTCGCCGGGACAGGGGTCGAGCAGTACTTC
.	TRBV5-1	.	TRBJ2-6	CASSLVTGPSSGANVLTF	TGCGCCAGCAGCTTGGTCACAGGGCCGAGCTCTGGGGCCAACGTCCTGACTTTC
.	TRBV5-4	.	TRBJ2-2	CASSPILNTGELFF	TGTGCCAGCAGCCCGATACTAAACACCGGGGAGCTGTTTTTT
.	TRBV7-9	.	TRBJ1-1	CASSLSGAVNTEAFF	TGTGCCAGCAGCTTATCAGGGGCCGTGAACACTGAAGCTTTCTTT
.	TRBV5-1	.	TRBJ1-3	CASSLELVSGNTIYF	TGCGCCAGCAGCTTGGAGCTGGTTTCTGGAAACACCATATATTTT
.	TRBV5-1	.	TRBJ2-7	CASSLVPRGQNEQYF	TGCGCCAGCAGCTTGGTGCCCAGGGGTCAGAACGAGCAGTACTTC
.	TRBV28	few	TRBJ2-5	CASSRAGQSQKTQYF	TGTGCCAGCAGTAGGGCGGGACAGTCACAAAAGACCCAGTACTTC
.	TRBV7-2	.	TRBJ1-2	CASSFPGYGYTF	TGTGCCAGCAGCTTTCCAGGCTATGGCTACACCTTC
TRBD2	TRBV28	.	TRBJ2-1	CASSLGASGNEQFF	TGTGCCAGCAGTTTAGGGGCTAGCGGGAATGAGCAGTTCTTC
TRBD1	TRBV9	.	TRBJ1-2	CASSVEQGAYYGYTF	TGTGCCAGCAGCGTGGAACAGGGGGCCTACTATGGCTACACCTTC
TRBD2	TRBV5-1	.	TRBJ2-7	CASSSTGTSGRGAYEQYF	TGCGCCAGCAGCTCCACCGGGACTAGCGGGAGGGGCGCCTACGAGCAGTACTTC
TRBD2	TRBV27	.	TRBJ2-1	CASRKRLAEMSYNEQFF	TGTGCCAGCAGAAAGAGACTAGCGGAGATGTCCTACAATGAGCAGTTCTTC
.	TRBV5-1	few	TRBJ2-1	CASSDFGEQFF	TGCGCCAGCAGCGACTTCGGTGAGCAGTTCTTC
.	TRBV28	.	TRBJ1-1	CASSFTWEGVEAFF	TGTGCCAGCAGTTTTACGTGGGAAGGGGTTGAAGCTTTCTTT
.	TRBV29-1	.	TRBJ1-2	CSIENPRYGYTF	TGCAGCATCGAAAACCCGCGGTATGGCTACACCTTC
TRBD2	TRBV7-2	.	TRBJ2-7	CASSLNWRGTYEQYF	TGTGCCAGCAGCTTAAATTGGCGGGGGACCTACGAGCAGTACTTC
TRBD1	TRBV5-1	few	TRBJ1-1	CASSDGQGKGTEAFF	TGCGCCAGCAGCGACGGACAGGGTAAGGGCACTGAAGCTTTCTTT
.	TRBV7-2	.	TRBJ2-7	CASRLALGSGAYEQYF	TGTGCCAGCAGATTGGCCCTTGGTAGCGGAGCCTACGAGCAGTACTTC
.	TRBV6-5	few	TRBJ1-2	CASRRDLGYTF	TGTGCCAGCAGGCGGGACTTGGGCTACACCTTC
.	TRBV9	.	TRBJ1-1	CASSVGADDTEAFF	TGTGCCAGCAGCGTAGGGGCAGACGACACTGAAGCTTTCTTT
TRBD2	TRBV7-9	.	TRBJ2-3	CASSLWTSGPTDTQYF	TGTGCCAGCAGCTTATGGACTAGCGGGCCGACAGATACGCAGTATTTT
TRBD1	TRBV7-3	.	TRBJ1-2	CASSRDRTNYGYTF	TGTGCCAGCAGCCGGGACAGAACTAACTATGGCTACACCTTC
TRBD2	TRBV5-1	.	TRBJ2-5	CASSSPRGRETQYF	TGCGCCAGCAGCTCGCCTCGCGGGAGAGAGACCCAGTACTTC
.	TRBV5-1	.	TRBJ2-3	CASSAEGIPSTDTQYF	TGCGCCAGCAGCGCGGAGGGGATCCCTAGCACAGATACGCAGTATTTT
.	TRBV11-2	.	TRBJ1-2	CASSLFGDGYTF	TGTGCCAGCAGCTTATTCGGAGATGGCTACACCTTC
.	TRBV7-2	few	TRBJ1-2	CASSAVWDYGYTF	TGTGCCAGCAGCGCGGTATGGGACTATGGCTACACCTTC
.	TRBV7-9	once	TRBJ1-1	CASSLDSRGTTEAFF	TGTGCCAGCAGCTTGGATTCCAGGGGCACCACTGAAGCTTTCTTT
.	TRBV29-1	.	TRBJ2-5	CSVEYSQETQYF	TGCAGCGTTGAGTACAGCCAAGAGACCCAGTACTTC
TRBD2	TRBV7-2	.	TRBJ2-3	CASSIPSGRRGVDTQYF	TGTGCCAGCAGCATTCCTAGCGGGAGACGAGGCGTGGATACGCAGTATTTT
.	TRBV11-2	.	TRBJ2-7	CASSLSVYEQYF	TGTGCCAGCAGCTTATCAGTTTACGAGCAGTACTTC
.	TRBV28	few	TRBJ1-6	CASSFFGSGNSPLHF	TGTGCCAGCAGTTTTTTCGGGAGCGGTAATTCACCCCTCCACTTT
.	TRBV9	.	TRBJ2-7	CASSTHGGASEQYF	TGTGCCAGCAGCACCCACGGTGGGGCTTCCGAGCAGTACTTC
.	TRBV11-3	.	TRBJ2-7	CASSLQDYEQYF	TGTGCCAGCAGCCTACAGGACTACGAGCAGTACTTC
.	TRBV10-2	.	TRBJ1-5	CASSESVGAGQPQHF	TGCGCCAGCAGTGAGTCGGTGGGGGCAGGACAGCCCCAGCATTTT
.	TRBV4-1	few	TRBJ2-7	CASARIRGRAVVNEQYF	TGCGCCAGCGCCAGGATTAGGGGGAGGGCCGTTGTAAACGAGCAGTACTTC
.	TRBV5-6	once	TRBJ2-1	CASSQGGTYLNEQFF	TGTGCCAGCAGCCAAGGAGGGACTTACCTCAATGAGCAGTTCTTC
.	TRBV27	.	TRBJ2-4	CASSRTGQGGGKNIQYF	TGTGCCAGCAGCCGCACCGGACAGGGCGGGGGCAAAAACATTCAGTACTTC
TRBD2	TRBV19	.	TRBJ2-1	CASRSGLAGSLSYNEQFF	TGTGCCAGTAGGTCGGGACTAGCGGGAAGTCTTTCCTACAATGAGCAGTTCTTC
TRBD1	TRBV27	.	TRBJ2-7	CASSSPLVRGSYEQYF	TGTGCCAGCAGTTCCCCTCTCGTCAGGGGGTCCTACGAGCAGTACTTC